A single sample is the source of the 6 T cell receptor beta chains below, sequenced in a study of shared clonotypes between healthy human individuals. Here immunoSEQ multiplex PCR was the method, and the copy in TCRdb shows in-frame clones only, minus some. The sample yields 1,500,000 or so clones, around 98.5% seen once. Specimen: naive CD4+ T cells sorted from blood. Subset: CD45RA+ positively selected. The receptors come from a man in his thirties or forties in good health.

Comment on this clone: The same CDR3 arises from other DNA sequences in this sample as well. This chain connects TRBV2 to TRBJ1-2, with no clear D. V was cut by 8 bases and J by 6 bases, with 13 bases left in between. CDR1 SNHLY and CDR2 FYNNEI come from the germline V gene. The CDR3 spans 12 residues. DNA of the CDR3: TGTGCCAGCCGGAAAGGGCTGGATGGCTACACCTTC. This sequence encodes CASRKGLDGYTF.

The chain uses TRBV25-1 and TRBJ2-2, with 9 positions matching TRBD1. Germline assignment: CDR1 MGHDK and CDR2 SYGVNS. The ends lost 5 bases at V and 6 bases at J; junction bases unmatched: 13. CDR3 length: 17 residues. Here the CDR3 DNA reads TGTGCCAGCAGTCCACTCTTTACAGGGGGCGATGCCGGGGAGCTGTTTTTT. Translating gives CASSPLFTGGDAGELFF. Supplemented by reference TRBV25-1 and TRBJ2-2, the full variable domain reads EADIYQTPRYLVIGTGKKITLECSQTMGHDKMYWYQQDPGMELHLIHYSYGVNSTEKGDLSSESTVSRIRTEHFPLTLESARPSHTSQYLCASSPLFTGGDAGELFFGEGSRLTVL.

Comments on this clone: The junction shows a germline mismatch at one end, possibly a read error. For the CDR3, the DNA is TGTGCCAGCAGTGATCGTCAGTCGAACGCTGAAGCTTTCTTT. This encodes CASSDRQSNAEAFF. The rearrangement links TRBV2 to TRBJ1-1; no firm D call. This CDR3 spans 14 amino acids. Per the germline V gene, CDR1 is SNHLY and CDR2 is FYNNEI.

The gene calls are TRBV6-1 and TRBJ1-2; the match to TRBD1 covers 7 bases. Germline values: CDR1 MNHNS, CDR2 SASEGT. With 6 bases clipped from V and 7 bases from J, the junction kept 5 bases outside the gene matches. This CDR3 is 12 amino acids long. The CDR3 sequence: CASRGTGVGYTF. The CDR3 nucleotides are TGTGCCAGCAGGGGTACAGGGGTTGGCTACACCTTC.

J is TRBJ2-7 and V is TRBV4-2; a weak D match, TRBD2 (6 bases). CDR1 and CDR2 (germline): LGHNA, YNFKEQ. The CDR3 sequence is 14 residues long. Trimming took 4 bases from V and 0 from J, leaving 10 bases between them. CDR3 DNA sequence: TGTGCCAGCAGCCCGGCGGGGACCTCCTACGAGCAGTACTTC. Translation: CASSPAGTSYEQYF.

Concerning this clone itself: The sample contains more than one DNA sequence encoding this CDR3. The chain has TRBV15 and TRBJ2-7; the D is unclear. V lost 0 bases, J lost 0 bases, and 6 bases lay in between. The germline V gene has CDR1 LNHNV and CDR2 YYDKDF (reference sequence). There are 14 residues in the CDR3. The CDR3 spells CATSRELTSYEQYF. The CDR3 coding sequence is TGTGCCACCAGCAGAGAACTAACCTCCTACGAGCAGTACTTC.